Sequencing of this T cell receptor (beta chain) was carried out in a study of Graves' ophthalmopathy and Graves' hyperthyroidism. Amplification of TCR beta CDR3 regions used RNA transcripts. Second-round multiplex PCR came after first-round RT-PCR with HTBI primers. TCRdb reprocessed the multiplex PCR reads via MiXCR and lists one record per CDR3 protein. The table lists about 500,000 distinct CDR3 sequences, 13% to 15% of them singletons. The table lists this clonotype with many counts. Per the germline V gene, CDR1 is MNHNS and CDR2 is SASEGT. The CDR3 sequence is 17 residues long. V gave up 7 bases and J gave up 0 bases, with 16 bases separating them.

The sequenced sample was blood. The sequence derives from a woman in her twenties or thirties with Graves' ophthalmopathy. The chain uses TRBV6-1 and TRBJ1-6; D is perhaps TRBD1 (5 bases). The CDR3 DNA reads TGTGCCAGCATAAGTGCGCAGGGCAGCTCCTATAATTCACCCCTCCACTTT. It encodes CASISAQGSSYNSPLHF.